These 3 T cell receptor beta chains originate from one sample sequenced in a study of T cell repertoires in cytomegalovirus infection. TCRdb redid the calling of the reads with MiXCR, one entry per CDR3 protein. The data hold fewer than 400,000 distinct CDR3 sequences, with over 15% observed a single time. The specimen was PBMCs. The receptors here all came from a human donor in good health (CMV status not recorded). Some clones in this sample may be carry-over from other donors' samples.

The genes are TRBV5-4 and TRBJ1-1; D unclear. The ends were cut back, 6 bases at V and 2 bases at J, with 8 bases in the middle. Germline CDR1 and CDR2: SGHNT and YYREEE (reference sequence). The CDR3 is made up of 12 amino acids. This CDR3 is CASTGINTEAFF. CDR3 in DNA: TGTGCCAGCACTGGGATCAACACTGAAGCTTTCTTT.

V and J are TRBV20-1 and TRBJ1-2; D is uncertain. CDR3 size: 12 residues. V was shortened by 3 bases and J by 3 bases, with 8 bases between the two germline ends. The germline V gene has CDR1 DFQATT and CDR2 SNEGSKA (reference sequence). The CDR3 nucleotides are TGCAGTGCTAGGGATTCCTACTATGGCTACACCTTC. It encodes CSARDSYYGYTF.

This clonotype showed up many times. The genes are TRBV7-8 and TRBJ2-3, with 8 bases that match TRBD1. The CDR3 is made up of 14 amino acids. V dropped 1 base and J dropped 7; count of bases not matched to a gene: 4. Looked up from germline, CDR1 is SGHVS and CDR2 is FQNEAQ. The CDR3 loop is CASSLVRGLNTQYF. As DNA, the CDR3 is TGTGCCAGCAGCTTAGTCAGGGGGCTAAATACGCAGTATTTT.